This note documents a single T cell receptor beta chain sequence. These data originate in a study of blood T cell repertoires in COVID-19. The protocol was immunoSEQ multiplex PCR, while the TCRdb copy is restricted to in-frame clones and leaves out a portion. Of a few hundred thousand clones detected, around nine tenths appear once; the ten largest clones hold approximately 5.7%. V shed 4 bases and J 1 base; nucleotides not matched to a gene: 4. This CDR3 contains 16 residues. Germline V gives CDR1 MNHNY, CDR2 SVGAGI (reference sequence). Membership in each cohort depended on participant-reported clinical history.

What was sequenced was PBMCs or T cells enriched from blood (not recorded which). The receptor's source is a woman aged 40 to 50 who had recovered from COVID-19. V usage is TRBV6-6 and J usage is TRBJ2-3, with TRBD2 identical over 11 bases. The CDR3 DNA is TGTGCCAGCAGTTCTCTGGGACTAGCGGGCACAGATACGCAGTATTTT. It yields the protein CASSSLGLAGTDTQYF.